One sample yielded the 25 T cell receptor beta chains listed below, sequenced in a study of early T cells in non-severe SARS-CoV-2 infection. TCRdb re-called the 5' RACE reads through MiXCR, storing one row per CDR3 protein. The sample lists 20,000 to 25,000 distinct CDR3 sequences, more than 3.5% occurring once. Sequenced: whole blood. The source is an adult who was a healthcare worker with PCR-confirmed SARS-CoV-2 infection or an uninfected control (not recorded which).

The sample holds many counts of this clonotype. The V gene is TRBV5-4, the J gene TRBJ2-7; TRBD1 aligns across 7 bases. Germline V CDR1 and CDR2: SGHNT, YYREEE (reference sequence). The CDR3 consists of 14 residues. Trimming cost V 5 bases and J 2 bases; bases outside gene matches: 7. Here the CDR3 reads CASRTDRFAYEQYF. CDR3 DNA: TGTGCCAGCAGAACGGACAGGTTTGCCTACGAGCAGTACTTC.

In its sample, this clonotype was seen many times. The rearrangement links TRBV12-3 or TRBV12-4 to TRBJ1-2, with D possibly matching TRBD1 (6 bases). The CDR3 extends over 13 amino acids. Trimming removed 3 bases from V and 6 bases from J, with 11 bases in between. The CDR3 DNA is TGTGCCAGCAGTTTTCGGCAGGGGAATGGCTACACCTTC. Translated, it gives CASSFRQGNGYTF.

In this sample, this clonotype is medium-sized (0.01 to 0.1%). The rearrangement joins TRBV10-3 to TRBJ1-2; D remains unclear. Trimming shortened V by 4 bases and J by 2 bases, and 8 bases separated the two germline ends. CDR1 and CDR2 (germline): ENHRY, SYGVKD. CDR3 length: 13 residues. CDR3 sequence: CAISGKINYGYTF. In DNA, the CDR3 is TGTGCCATCAGTGGAAAGATAAACTATGGCTACACCTTC.

In this sample, this clonotype turned up many times. V is TRBV20-1 and J is TRBJ2-3; perhaps TRBD2 as D (6 bases). This CDR3 has 14 amino acids. The V and J ends lost 4 bases and 4 bases respectively, with 15 bases between them. CDR1 is DFQATT, CDR2 SNEGSKA, per germline (reference sequence). The CDR3: CSANGGAGADTQYF. In DNA, the CDR3 is TGCAGTGCTAACGGGGGTGCTGGGGCAGATACGCAGTATTTT.

This clonotype is labeled medium-sized. One junction end disagrees with the germline gene, perhaps due to a read error. V usage is TRBV29-1 and J usage is TRBJ1-1, with D uncertain. Germline values: CDR1 SQVTM, CDR2 ANQGSEA. The CDR3 totals 8 residues. In DNA form, the CDR3 reads TGCAGCGTTGATGAGGGAGATTTT. It yields the protein CSVDEGDF.

The table lists this clonotype with many counts. V and J are TRBV7-2 and TRBJ2-2; either TRBD1 or TRBD2 may fit D (5 bases each). CDR3 length equals 15 residues. Trimming shortened V by 3 bases and J by 5 bases, and 13 bases separated the two germline ends. CDR1 is SGHTA, CDR2 FQGNSA, per germline. This CDR3 reads CASSFAARGTGELFF. CDR3 coding DNA: TGTGCCAGCAGCTTTGCAGCGAGGGGAACCGGGGAGCTGTTTTTT.

A remark on this clonotype: A much larger clone lies a single base off, so this may be a read error. V gene TRBV11-1 combines with J gene TRBJ2-1; D is perhaps TRBD1 (6 bases). Germline V gene lookup returns CDR1 SGHAT and CDR2 FQDESV (reference sequence). This CDR3 contains 16 residues. V was shortened by 0 bases and J by 7 bases, with 16 bases between the two germline ends. The CDR3 is CASSLAAPPGENEQFF. The CDR3 bases are TGTGCCAGCAGCTTAGCCGCCCCTCCAGGGGAAAATGAGCAGTTCTTC.

At least ten counts were recorded for this clonotype. The chain couples TRBV7-8 to TRBJ2-7; TRBD1 matches at 7 bases. The germline V gene has CDR1 SGHVS and CDR2 FQNEAQ. V lost 2 bases to trimming and J lost 5 bases; unmatched junction nucleotides: 3. This CDR3 has 13 residues. The DNA of the CDR3 is TGTGCCAGCAGCTTAATCAGGGGGAACGAGCAGTACTTC. It specifies CASSLIRGNEQYF.

This clonotype was detected many times. V and J are TRBV27 and TRBJ2-5; 13 bases fit TRBD2. The CDR3 has 15 amino acids. Germline values: CDR1 MNHEY, CDR2 SMNVEV (reference sequence). V shed 0 bases and J 5 bases; nucleotides not matched to a gene: 0. CDR3 amino acids: CASSLSGLAGETQYF. For the CDR3, the DNA is TGTGCCAGCAGTTTATCGGGACTAGCGGGGGAGACCCAGTACTTC.

There are many counts of this clonotype. The chain combines TRBV7-9 with TRBJ1-1; D gene uncertain. The V end was cut by 3 bases, the J end by 2 bases, with 7 bases between. The CDR3 runs to 13 residues. CDR1 is SEHNR, CDR2 FQNEAQ, per germline (reference sequence). The CDR3 DNA reads TGTGCCAGCAGCTTCGGCGGAAACACTGAAGCTTTCTTT. This codes for CASSFGGNTEAFF.

This clonotype was counted between two and nine times. The V call is TRBV7-6, the J call TRBJ2-3, with a tentative D call TRBD2 (6 bases). In germline, CDR1 is SGHVS, CDR2 FNYEAQ. The CDR3 is 16 residues long. V was cut by 5 bases and J by 5 bases, with 20 bases left in between. The CDR3 loop is CASSEDVEGTGDTQYF. CDR3 nucleotide sequence: TGTGCCAGCAGCGAGGACGTGGAGGGAACAGGAGATACGCAGTATTTT.

This clonotype was seen many times. The chain links TRBV7-2 to TRBJ2-3, with D unresolved. Per germline, CDR1 SGHTA and CDR2 FQGNSA. The CDR3 sequence is 12 residues long. Trimming stripped 5 bases from V and 8 bases from J, with 11 bases between. The CDR3 sequence is CASSPPPGTQYF. The CDR3 DNA reads as TGTGCCAGCAGCCCCCCCCCTGGTACGCAGTATTTT.

This clonotype has at least ten counts. The chain couples TRBV6-5 to TRBJ1-2; weak D call: TRBD1 (5 bases). Trimming cost V 7 bases and J 5 bases, with 20 bases left between them. The CDR3 has 15 amino acids. Germline V CDR1 and CDR2: MNHEY, SVGAGI. The chain's CDR3 is CASKLAGRQGYGYTF. CDR3 bases: TGTGCCAGCAAGCTAGCGGGGCGCCAAGGATATGGCTACACCTTC.

This clonotype was observed a handful of times. V is TRBV7-9 and J is TRBJ2-7, with D unclear. Germline lookup yields CDR1 SEHNR and CDR2 FQNEAQ (reference sequence). The V end was cut by 5 bases, the J end by 3 bases, with 17 bases between. The CDR3 spans 15 residues. CDR3 DNA: TGTGCCAGCAGCCCCCCCCGGGTGCCTAACTACGAGCAGTACTTC. As protein: CASSPPRVPNYEQYF.

There are a few counts of this clonotype. J is TRBJ2-7 and V is TRBV28; TRBD1 matches 7 bases. Germline CDR1 and CDR2: MDHEN and SYDVKM. The CDR3 spans 14 residues. Trimming removed 7 bases from V and 7 bases from J; junction bases left unmatched: 13. Written as DNA, the CDR3 is TGTGCCAGCAACTACGGGACAGCAACGCGGGAGCAGTACTTC. Protein product: CASNYGTATREQYF.

This clonotype was counted a few times. The V and J genes are TRBV5-5 and TRBJ2-5, with unresolved D. With 0 bases removed from V and 2 bases from J, the gap between germline ends came to 5 bases. The CDR3 sequence is 13 residues long. Germline values: CDR1 SGHKS, CDR2 YYEKEE (reference sequence). The CDR3 DNA sequence: TGTGCCAGCAGCTTGGGGGGTCAAGAGACCCAGTACTTC. Translated: CASSLGGQETQYF. The entire variable domain, with the rest obtained from reference TRBV5-5 and TRBJ2-5, is as follows: DAGVTQSPTHLIKTRGQQVTLRCSPISGHKSVSWYQQVLGQGPQFIFQYYEKEERGRGNFPDRFSARQFPNYSSELNVNALLLGDSALYLCASSLGGQETQYFGPGTRLLVL.

There are many counts of this clonotype. The chain is built from TRBV6-4 and TRBJ2-3, with TRBD2 matching 8 bases. Trimming took 6 bases from V and 5 from J; bases not matched to a gene: 7. The length of the CDR3 is 14 residues. Looked up from germline, CDR1 is MRHNA and CDR2 is SNTAGT. The CDR3 bases are TGTGCCAGCAGACCGGGGGGGCCGGGAGATACGCAGTATTTT. Amino acid sequence: CASRPGGPGDTQYF.

The table lists this clonotype with many counts. The chain carries TRBV28 and TRBJ2-7; possibly TRBD1 for D (5 bases). The V gene lost 4 bases and the J gene lost 9 bases, with 13 bases spanning the gap. The CDR3 extends over 12 amino acids. Germline CDR1 reads MDHEN; CDR2 reads SYDVKM. The CDR3 loop is CASSSTGFGQYF. CDR3 in DNA: TGTGCCAGCAGTTCCACAGGATTCGGGCAGTACTTC.

This clonotype was found a few times. The rearrangement joins TRBV7-9 to TRBJ2-3, with 9 bases that match TRBD1. Germline CDR1 SEHNR, CDR2 FQNEAQ (reference sequence). This CDR3 is built from 15 residues. J lost 4 bases, V lost 3 bases, and 5 bases had no gene match. The CDR3 loop reads CASSLGDRVPDTQYF. The DNA of the CDR3 is TGTGCCAGCAGCTTGGGGGACAGGGTTCCAGATACGCAGTATTTT.

This clonotype turned up a few times. This chain connects TRBV4-3 to TRBJ2-5; D gene unclear. The length of the CDR3 is 16 residues. Trimming stripped 0 bases from V and 5 bases from J, with 16 bases between. In germline, CDR1 is LGHNA, CDR2 YSLEER. This CDR3 reads CASSQDGLGYRETQYF. Here the CDR3 DNA reads TGCGCCAGCAGCCAAGACGGATTGGGATACCGGGAGACCCAGTACTTC.

This clonotype has just a few counts. This chain links TRBV28 with TRBJ2-3; D ambiguous. There are 17 residues in the CDR3. CDR1 and CDR2 from the germline V gene are MDHEN and SYDVKM. V was cut by 6 bases and J by 0 bases, with 19 bases left in between. The CDR3 coding sequence is TGTGCCAGCAGCGCTCCTCCAGGACCTAGGAGCACAGATACGCAGTATTTT. This encodes CASSAPPGPRSTDTQYF. The whole variable domain, remainder taken from reference TRBV28 and TRBJ2-3, is DVKVTQSSRYLVKRTGEKVFLECVQDMDHENMFWYRQDPGLGLRLIYFSYDVKMKEKGDIPEGYSVSREKKERFSLILESASTNQTSMYLCASSAPPGPRSTDTQYFGPGTRLTVL.

This clonotype occurred a few times. This chain uses TRBV12-3 or TRBV12-4 with TRBJ2-7, with D tentatively TRBD2 (5 bases). The CDR3 is 14 amino acids. V was cut by 3 bases and J by 3 bases, with 12 bases left in between. Written as DNA, the CDR3 is TGTGCCAGCAGTTTGTCGGTGAGGGACTACGAGCAGTACTTC. As protein: CASSLSVRDYEQYF.

This clonotype came up many times. CDR3 loop: CSLNRGFVTEAFF. CDR3 nucleotides: TGCAGTTTAAACAGGGGATTTGTCACTGAAGCTTTCTTT. The chain is built from TRBV20-1 and TRBJ1-1; 7 bases fit TRBD1. The germline V gene encodes CDR1 DFQATT and CDR2 SNEGSKA (reference sequence). The V segment lost 8 bases and the J segment 4 bases; nucleotides outside the gene matches: 10. CDR3 length: 13 residues.

This clonotype was counted many times. The chain joins TRBV2 to TRBJ1-2; a weak D match, TRBD1 (5 bases). Germline V gene data show CDR1 as SNHLY and CDR2 as FYNNEI. The V end was cut by 8 bases, the J end by 7 bases, with 17 bases between. CDR3 length: 13 amino acids. Here the CDR3 reads CASSGGPPPGYTF. The CDR3 DNA follows: TGTGCCAGCTCCGGGGGTCCCCCCCCTGGCTACACCTTC.

This clonotype came up many times. The rearrangement uses TRBV29-1 and TRBJ2-3; no clear D. Germline V gene lookup returns CDR1 SQVTM and CDR2 ANQGSEA. The CDR3 totals 15 residues. Trimming took 6 bases from V and 2 from J, leaving 18 bases between them. As DNA, the CDR3 is TGCAGCGTGCACGGCAGCCGCTCTTCCACAGATACGCAGTATTTT. Protein product: CSVHGSRSSTDTQYF.